This T cell receptor beta chain was identified during a study of Tregs in tolerant kidney transplant recipients. Sequencing used immunoSEQ multiplex PCR; TCRdb keeps in-frame clones, though not all of them. The sample includes fewer than 100,000 clones, 93% of them seen just once. Points on this clone: The antigen is not known.

The CDR3 contains 16 residues. The V end lost 5 bases, the J end lost 4 bases, and 19 bases lay between the germline ends. The V gene's germline CDR1 is MDHEN and CDR2 SYDVKM. The study, taken as a whole, reports: In tolerant patients, donor-specific Tregs outgrew total Tregs, suggesting antigen-driven expansion.

The rearrangement links TRBV28 to TRBJ2-3; perhaps TRBD2 as D (7 bases). The input for sequencing was CD4+ T cells from blood, taken before the transplant. The clonotype was recovered from a human donor who received a combined kidney and bone marrow transplant. This CDR3 reads CASSLGGAGTSDTQYF. CDR3 nucleotide sequence: TGTGCCAGCAGTCTAGGGGGGGCGGGGACATCAGATACGCAGTATTTT. Drawing the rest from reference TRBV28 and TRBJ2-3, the complete variable domain is DVKVTQSSRYLVKRTGEKVFLECVQDMDHENMFWYRQDPGLGLRLIYFSYDVKMKEKGDIPEGYSVSREKKERFSLILESASTNQTSMYLCASSLGGAGTSDTQYFGPGTRLTVL.